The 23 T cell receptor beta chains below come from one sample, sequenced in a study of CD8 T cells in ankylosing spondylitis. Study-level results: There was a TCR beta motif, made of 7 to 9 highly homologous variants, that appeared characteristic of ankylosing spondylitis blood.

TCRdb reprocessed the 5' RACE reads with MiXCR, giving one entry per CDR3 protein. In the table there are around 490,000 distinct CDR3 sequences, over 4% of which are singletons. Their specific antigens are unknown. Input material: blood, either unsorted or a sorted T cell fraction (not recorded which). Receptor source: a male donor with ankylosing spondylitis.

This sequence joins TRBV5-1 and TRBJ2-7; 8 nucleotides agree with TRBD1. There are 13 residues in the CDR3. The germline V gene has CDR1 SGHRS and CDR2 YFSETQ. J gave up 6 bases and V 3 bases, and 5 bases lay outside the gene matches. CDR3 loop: CASSWTGSGEQYF. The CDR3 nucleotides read TGCGCCAGCAGCTGGACAGGGTCCGGCGAGCAGTACTTC.

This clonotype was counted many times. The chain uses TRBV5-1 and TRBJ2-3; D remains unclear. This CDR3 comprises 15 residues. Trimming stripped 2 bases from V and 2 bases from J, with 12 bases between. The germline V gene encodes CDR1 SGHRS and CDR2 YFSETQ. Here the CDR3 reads CASSLDGFNTDTQYF. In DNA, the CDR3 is TGCGCCAGCAGCTTAGACGGATTTAACACAGATACGCAGTATTTT.

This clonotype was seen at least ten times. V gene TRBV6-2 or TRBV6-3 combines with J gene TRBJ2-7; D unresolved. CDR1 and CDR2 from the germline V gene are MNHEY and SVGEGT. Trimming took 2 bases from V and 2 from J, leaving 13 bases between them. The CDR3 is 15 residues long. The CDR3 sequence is CASSYGLDDPYEQYF. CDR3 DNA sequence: TGTGCCAGCAGTTACGGGCTGGACGACCCCTACGAGCAGTACTTC.

CDR3 amino acids: CASSSTSGGLHEQYF. CDR3 DNA sequence: TGTGCCAGCAGTTCGACTAGCGGGGGGCTCCATGAGCAGTACTTC. The chain combines TRBV27 with TRBJ2-7; 13 positions match TRBD2. The CDR3 consists of 15 residues. V was pared by 4 bases and J by 7 bases, with 7 bases of the junction left unmatched. The germline CDR1 and CDR2 sequences are MNHEY and SMNVEV (reference sequence).

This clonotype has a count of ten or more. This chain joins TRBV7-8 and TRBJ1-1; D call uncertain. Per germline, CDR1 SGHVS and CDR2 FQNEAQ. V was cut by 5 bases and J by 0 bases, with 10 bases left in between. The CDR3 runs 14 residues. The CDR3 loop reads CASSPTQLNTEAFF. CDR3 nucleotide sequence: TGTGCCAGCAGCCCAACTCAATTGAACACTGAAGCTTTCTTT. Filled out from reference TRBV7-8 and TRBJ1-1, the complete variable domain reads GAGVSQSPRYKVAKRGQDVALRCDPISGHVSLFWYQQALGQGPEFLTYFQNEAQLDKSGLPSDRFFAERPEGSVSTLKIQRTQQEDSAVYLCASSPTQLNTEAFFGQGTRLTVV.

The chain's CDR3 is CASSQDTARGDQPQHF. CDR3 nucleotide sequence: TGTGCCAGCAGCCAAGATACGGCAAGGGGCGACCAGCCCCAGCATTTT. V usage is TRBV4-2 and J usage is TRBJ1-5; D is possibly TRBD1 (5 bases). CDR3 length equals 16 residues. V was cut by 0 bases and J by 7 bases, with 16 bases left in between. Looked up from germline, CDR1 is LGHNA and CDR2 is YNFKEQ.

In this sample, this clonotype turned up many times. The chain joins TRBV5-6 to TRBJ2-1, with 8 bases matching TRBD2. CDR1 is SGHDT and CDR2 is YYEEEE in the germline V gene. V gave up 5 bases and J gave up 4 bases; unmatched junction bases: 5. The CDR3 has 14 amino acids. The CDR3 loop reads CASSGLAGYNEQFF. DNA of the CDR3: TGTGCCAGCAGTGGGTTAGCGGGATACAATGAGCAGTTCTTC.

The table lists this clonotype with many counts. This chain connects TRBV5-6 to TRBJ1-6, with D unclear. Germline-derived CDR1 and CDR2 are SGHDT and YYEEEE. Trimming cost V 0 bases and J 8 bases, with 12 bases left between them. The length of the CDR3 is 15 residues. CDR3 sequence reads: CASSLVPGVDSPLHF. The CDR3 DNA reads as TGTGCCAGCAGCTTGGTCCCCGGGGTAGATTCACCCCTCCACTTT.

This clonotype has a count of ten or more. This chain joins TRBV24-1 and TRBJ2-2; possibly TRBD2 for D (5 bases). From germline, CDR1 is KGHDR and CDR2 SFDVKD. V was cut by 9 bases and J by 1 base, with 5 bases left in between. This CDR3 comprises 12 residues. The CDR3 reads CATGLNTGELFF. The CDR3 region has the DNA TGTGCCACCGGACTGAACACCGGGGAGCTGTTTTTT.

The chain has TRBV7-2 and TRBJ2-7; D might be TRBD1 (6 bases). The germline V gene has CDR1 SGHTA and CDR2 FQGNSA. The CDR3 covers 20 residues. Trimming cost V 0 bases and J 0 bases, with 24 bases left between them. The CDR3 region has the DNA TGTGCCAGCAGCTTAGCCTCCAGGGGCCTAGCTGGGTATCGCTCCTACGAGCAGTACTTC. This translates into CASSLASRGLAGYRSYEQYF.

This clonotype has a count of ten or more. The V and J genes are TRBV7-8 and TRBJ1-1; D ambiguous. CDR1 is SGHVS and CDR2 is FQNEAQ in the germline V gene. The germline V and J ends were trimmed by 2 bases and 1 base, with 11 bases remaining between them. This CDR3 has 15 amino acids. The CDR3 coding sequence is TGTGCCAGCAGCTTACAACAGCATCAGAACACTGAAGCTTTCTTT. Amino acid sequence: CASSLQQHQNTEAFF. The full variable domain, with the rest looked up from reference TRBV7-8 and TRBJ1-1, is GAGVSQSPRYKVAKRGQDVALRCDPISGHVSLFWYQQALGQGPEFLTYFQNEAQLDKSGLPSDRFFAERPEGSVSTLKIQRTQQEDSAVYLCASSLQQHQNTEAFFGQGTRLTVV.

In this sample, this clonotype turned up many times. CDR3 coding DNA: TGTGCCAGCAGCCAAGATCGGCAGACCGGGGAGCTGTTTTTT. This gives the protein CASSQDRQTGELFF. The chain links TRBV4-2 to TRBJ2-2; D gene uncertain. V was trimmed by 0 bases and J by 5 bases, leaving 7 bases between them. The CDR3 is 14 amino acids. Germline CDR1 LGHNA, CDR2 YNFKEQ.

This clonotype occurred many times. CDR3 loop: CASSQDWDSNYGYTF. Written as DNA, the CDR3 is TGCGCCAGCAGCCAAGATTGGGATTCTAACTATGGCTACACCTTC. The chain links TRBV4-3 to TRBJ1-2; no firm D call. CDR3 length: 15 residues. The ends were cut back, 0 bases at V and 0 bases at J, with 8 bases in the middle. CDR1 and CDR2 (germline): LGHNA, YSLEER.

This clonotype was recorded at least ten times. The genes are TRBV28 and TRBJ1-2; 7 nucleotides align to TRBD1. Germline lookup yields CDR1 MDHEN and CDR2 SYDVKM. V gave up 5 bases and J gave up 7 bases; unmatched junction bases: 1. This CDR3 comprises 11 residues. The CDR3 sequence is CASSNRGGYTF. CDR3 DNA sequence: TGTGCCAGCAGTAACAGGGGTGGCTACACCTTC.

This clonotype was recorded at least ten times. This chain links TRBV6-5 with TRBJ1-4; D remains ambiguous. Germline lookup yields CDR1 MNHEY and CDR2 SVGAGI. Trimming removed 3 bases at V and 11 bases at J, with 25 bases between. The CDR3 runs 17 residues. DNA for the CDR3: TGTGCCAGCAGTTATGATCGCCCGGGAGGGCCACATGGGAAACTGTTTTTT. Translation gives CASSYDRPGGPHGKLFF.

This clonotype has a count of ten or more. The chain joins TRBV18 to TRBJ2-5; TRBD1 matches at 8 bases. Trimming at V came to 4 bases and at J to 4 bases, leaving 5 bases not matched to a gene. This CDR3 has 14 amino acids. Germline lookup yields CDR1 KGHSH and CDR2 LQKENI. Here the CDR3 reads CASSRSRGLETQYF. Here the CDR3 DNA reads TGTGCCAGCTCACGGAGCAGGGGGCTAGAGACCCAGTACTTC.

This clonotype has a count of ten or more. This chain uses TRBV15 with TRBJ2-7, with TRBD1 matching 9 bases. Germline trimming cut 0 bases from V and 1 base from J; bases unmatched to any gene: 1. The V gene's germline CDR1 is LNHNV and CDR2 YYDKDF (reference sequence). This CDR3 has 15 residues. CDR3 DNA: TGTGCCACCAGCAGAGATGGGACAGGGTCCTACGAGCAGTACTTC. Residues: CATSRDGTGSYEQYF.

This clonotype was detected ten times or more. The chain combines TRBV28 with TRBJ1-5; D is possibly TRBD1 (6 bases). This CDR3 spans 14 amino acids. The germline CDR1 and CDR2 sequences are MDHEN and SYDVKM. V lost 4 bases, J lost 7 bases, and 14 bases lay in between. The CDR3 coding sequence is TGTGCCAGCAGTTCCGGGACAAAGGGACAGCCCCAGCATTTT. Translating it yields CASSSGTKGQPQHF.

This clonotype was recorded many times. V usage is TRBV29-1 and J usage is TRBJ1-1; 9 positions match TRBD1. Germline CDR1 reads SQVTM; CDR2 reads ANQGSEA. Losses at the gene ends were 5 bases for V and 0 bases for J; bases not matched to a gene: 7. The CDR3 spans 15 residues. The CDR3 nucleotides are TGCAGCGTTCTCCGGACAGGGGTCATGAACACTGAAGCTTTCTTT. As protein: CSVLRTGVMNTEAFF.

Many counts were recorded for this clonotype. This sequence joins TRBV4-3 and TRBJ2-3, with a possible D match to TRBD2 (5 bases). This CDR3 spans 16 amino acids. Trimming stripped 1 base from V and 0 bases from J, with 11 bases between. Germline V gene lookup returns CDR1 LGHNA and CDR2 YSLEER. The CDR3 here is CASSQVYAGSTDTQYF. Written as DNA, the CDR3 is TGCGCCAGCAGCCAAGTCTACGCGGGTAGCACAGATACGCAGTATTTT.

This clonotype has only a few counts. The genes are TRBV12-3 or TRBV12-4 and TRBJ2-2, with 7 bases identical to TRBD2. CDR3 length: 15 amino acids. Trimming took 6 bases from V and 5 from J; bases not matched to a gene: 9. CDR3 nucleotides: TGTGCCAGCAGACGAATGGGGGGGAGGACCGGGGAGCTGTTTTTT. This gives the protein CASRRMGGRTGELFF.

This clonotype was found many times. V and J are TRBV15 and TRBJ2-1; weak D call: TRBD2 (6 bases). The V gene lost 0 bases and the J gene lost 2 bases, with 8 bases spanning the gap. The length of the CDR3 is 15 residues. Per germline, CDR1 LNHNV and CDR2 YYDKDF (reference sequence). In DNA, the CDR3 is TGTGCCACCAGCAGAGAGTGGGGGGCCTACAATGAGCAGTTCTTC. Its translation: CATSREWGAYNEQFF.

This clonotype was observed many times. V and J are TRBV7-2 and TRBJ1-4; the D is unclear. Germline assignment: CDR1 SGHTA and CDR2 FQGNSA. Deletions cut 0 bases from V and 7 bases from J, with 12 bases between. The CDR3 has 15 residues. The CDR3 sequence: CASSLALGLSEKLFF. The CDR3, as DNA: TGTGCCAGCAGCTTAGCTTTAGGATTGAGTGAAAAACTGTTTTTT.